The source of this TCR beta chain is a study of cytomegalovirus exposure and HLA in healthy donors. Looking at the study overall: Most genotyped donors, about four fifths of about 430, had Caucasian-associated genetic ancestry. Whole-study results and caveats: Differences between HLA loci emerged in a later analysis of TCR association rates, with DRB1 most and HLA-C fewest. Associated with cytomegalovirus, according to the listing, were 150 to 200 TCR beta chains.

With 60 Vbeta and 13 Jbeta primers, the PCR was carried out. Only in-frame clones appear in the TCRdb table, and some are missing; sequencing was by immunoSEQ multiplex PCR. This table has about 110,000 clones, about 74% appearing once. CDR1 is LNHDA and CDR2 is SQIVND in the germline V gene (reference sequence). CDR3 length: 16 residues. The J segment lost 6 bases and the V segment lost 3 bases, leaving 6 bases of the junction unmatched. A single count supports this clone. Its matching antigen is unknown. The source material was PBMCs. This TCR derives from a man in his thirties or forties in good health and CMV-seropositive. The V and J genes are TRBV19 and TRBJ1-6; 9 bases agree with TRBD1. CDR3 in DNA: TGTGCCAGTAGTATCCGGGACAGGGACCCTAATTCACCCCTCCACTTT. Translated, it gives CASSIRDRDPNSPLHF.